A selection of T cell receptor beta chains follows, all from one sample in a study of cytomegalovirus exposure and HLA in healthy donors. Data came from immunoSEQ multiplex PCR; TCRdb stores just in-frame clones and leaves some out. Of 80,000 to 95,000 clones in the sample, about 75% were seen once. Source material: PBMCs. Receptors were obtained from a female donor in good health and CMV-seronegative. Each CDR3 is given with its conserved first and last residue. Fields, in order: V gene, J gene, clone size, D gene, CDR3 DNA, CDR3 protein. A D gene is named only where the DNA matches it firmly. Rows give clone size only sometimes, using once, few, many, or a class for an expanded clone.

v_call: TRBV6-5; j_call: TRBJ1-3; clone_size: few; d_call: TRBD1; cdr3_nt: TGTGCCAGCAGTTACTCGATGACAGGGAGCGGAAACACCATATATTTT; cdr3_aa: CASSYSMTGSGNTIYF
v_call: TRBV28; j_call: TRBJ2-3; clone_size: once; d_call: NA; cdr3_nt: TGTGCCAGCAGCCCAAGGAGTCCTGGCACAGATACGCAGTATTTT; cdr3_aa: CASSPRSPGTDTQYF
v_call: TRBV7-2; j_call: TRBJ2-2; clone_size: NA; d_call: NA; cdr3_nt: TGTGCCAGCAGCACCGGAAACAGGGTTACGGGGGAGCTGTTTTTT; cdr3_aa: CASSTGNRVTGELFF
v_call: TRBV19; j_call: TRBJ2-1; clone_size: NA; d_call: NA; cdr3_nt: TGTGCCAGTAAGACATACGGGGGAGAGGTTGGGAGTGAGCAGTTCTTC; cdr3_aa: CASKTYGGEVGSEQFF
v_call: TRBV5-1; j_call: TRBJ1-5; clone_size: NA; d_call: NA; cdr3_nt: TGCGCCAGCAGCTTGACGCCGGATCAGCCCCAGCATTTT; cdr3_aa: CASSLTPDQPQHF
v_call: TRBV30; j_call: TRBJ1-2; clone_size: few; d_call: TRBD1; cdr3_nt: TGTGCCTGGAATCAGGGGGCTGGCTATGGCTACACCTTC; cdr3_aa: CAWNQGAGYGYTF
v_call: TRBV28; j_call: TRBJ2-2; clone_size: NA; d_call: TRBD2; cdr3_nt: TGTGCCAGCACCCCGAGCGGGAGGGCCGGGGAGCTGTTTTTT; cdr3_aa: CASTPSGRAGELFF
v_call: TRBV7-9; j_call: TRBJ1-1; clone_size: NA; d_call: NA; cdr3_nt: TGTGCCAGCAGCTTAGACGGGGGGCCTGCTTTCTTT; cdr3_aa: CASSLDGGPAFF
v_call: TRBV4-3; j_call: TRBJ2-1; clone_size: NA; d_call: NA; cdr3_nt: TGCGCCAGCAGCCAAGACCGCAGCGGACTCCCCTACAATGAGCAGTTCTTC; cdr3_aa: CASSQDRSGLPYNEQFF
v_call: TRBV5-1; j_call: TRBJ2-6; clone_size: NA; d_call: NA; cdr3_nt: TGCGCCAGCGGGGTTGGGACTCCTGGGGCCAACGTCCTGACTTTC; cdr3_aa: CASGVGTPGANVLTF
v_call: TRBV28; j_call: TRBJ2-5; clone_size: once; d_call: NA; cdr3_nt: TGTGCCAGCAGCATTCCCGACAGACAAGAGACCCAGTACTTC; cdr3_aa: CASSIPDRQETQYF
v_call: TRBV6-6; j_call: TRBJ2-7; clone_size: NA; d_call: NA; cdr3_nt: TGTGCCAGCAGATCCCAGAGGTTTCGAAGCTCCTACGAGCAGTACTTC; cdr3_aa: CASRSQRFRSSYEQYF
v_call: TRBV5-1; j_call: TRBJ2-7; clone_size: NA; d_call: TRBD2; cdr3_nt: TGCGCCAGCAGGAGGAGCGGGGGGCCCTACGAGCAGTACTTC; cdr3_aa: CASRRSGGPYEQYF
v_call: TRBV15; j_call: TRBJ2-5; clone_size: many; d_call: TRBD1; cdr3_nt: TGTGCCACCAGCAGAGGGGACAGGGTAGGACAAGAGACCCAGTACTTC; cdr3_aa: CATSRGDRVGQETQYF
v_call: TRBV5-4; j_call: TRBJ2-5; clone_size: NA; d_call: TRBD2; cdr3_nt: TGTGCCAGCAGCTTGGATAGCGGGGCGGAGACCCAGTACTTC; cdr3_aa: CASSLDSGAETQYF
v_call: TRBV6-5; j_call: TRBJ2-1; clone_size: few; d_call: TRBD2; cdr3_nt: TGTGCCAGCAGTTACTGGGGGGGAACCTACAATGAGCAGTTCTTC; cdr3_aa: CASSYWGGTYNEQFF
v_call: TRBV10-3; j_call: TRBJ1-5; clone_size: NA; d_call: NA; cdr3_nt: TGTGCCATCAGTGAGTCGGGGGCGAGTCAGCCCCAGCATTTT; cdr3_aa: CAISESGASQPQHF
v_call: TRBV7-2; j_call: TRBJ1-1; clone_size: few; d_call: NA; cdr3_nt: TGTGCCAGCAGCCCCAGTTTAGTTGGAGCTCGCACTGAAGCTTTCTTT; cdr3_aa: CASSPSLVGARTEAFF
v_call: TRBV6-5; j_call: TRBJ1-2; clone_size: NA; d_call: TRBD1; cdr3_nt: TGTGCCAGCAGGTTCGGGACAGACTATTCCTATGGCTACACCTTC; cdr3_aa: CASRFGTDYSYGYTF
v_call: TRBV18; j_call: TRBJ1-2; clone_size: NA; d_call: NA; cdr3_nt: TGTGCCAGCTCACCAGCGCCGGGGGTCTATGGCTACACCTTC; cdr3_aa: CASSPAPGVYGYTF
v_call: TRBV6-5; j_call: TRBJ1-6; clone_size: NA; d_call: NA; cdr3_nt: TGTGCCAGCAGCCCCCGAGGGACCTATAATTCACCCCTCCACTTT; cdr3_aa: CASSPRGTYNSPLHF
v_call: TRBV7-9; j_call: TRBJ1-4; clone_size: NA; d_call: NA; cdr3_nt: TGTGCCAGCAGCCTCAGGGGAGAGATTAATGAAAAACTGTTTTTT; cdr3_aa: CASSLRGEINEKLFF
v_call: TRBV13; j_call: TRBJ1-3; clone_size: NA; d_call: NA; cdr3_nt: TGTGCCAGCAAGCCGCCGGAGTCTGGAAACACCATATATTTT; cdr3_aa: CASKPPESGNTIYF
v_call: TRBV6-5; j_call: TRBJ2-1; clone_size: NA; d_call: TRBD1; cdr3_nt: TGTGCCAGCAGTAGAGGGGGCGTTGAGCAGTTCTTC; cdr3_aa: CASSRGGVEQFF
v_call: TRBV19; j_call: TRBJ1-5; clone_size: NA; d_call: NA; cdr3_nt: TGTGCCAGTAGAGACCGGGGACAGCCCCAGCATTTT; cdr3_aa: CASRDRGQPQHF
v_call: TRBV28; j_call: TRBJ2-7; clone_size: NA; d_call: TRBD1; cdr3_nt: TGTGCCAGCAGTTTATACGGACAGGGGGCCTACGAGCAGTACTTC; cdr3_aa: CASSLYGQGAYEQYF
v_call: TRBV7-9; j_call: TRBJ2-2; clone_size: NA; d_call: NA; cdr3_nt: TGTGCCAGCATTCGAGCTGGGCAGGGGTCGACCGGGGAGCTGTTTTTT; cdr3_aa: CASIRAGQGSTGELFF
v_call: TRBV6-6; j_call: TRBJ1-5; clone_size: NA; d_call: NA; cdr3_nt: TGTGCCAGCGGGGACATAGACAATCAGCCCCAGCATTTT; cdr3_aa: CASGDIDNQPQHF
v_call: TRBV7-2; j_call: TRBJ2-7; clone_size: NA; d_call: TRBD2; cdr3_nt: TGTGCCAGCAGCTCCCGAGCGGGAGTCGTCTACGAGCAGTACTTC; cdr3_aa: CASSSRAGVVYEQYF
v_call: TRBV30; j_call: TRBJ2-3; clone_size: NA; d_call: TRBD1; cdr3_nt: TGTGCCTGGGATCAACAGGGGGTGCTGCATACGCAGTATTTT; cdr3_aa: CAWDQQGVLHTQYF
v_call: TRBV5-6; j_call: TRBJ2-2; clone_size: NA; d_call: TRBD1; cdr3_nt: TGTGCCAGTACAGGGGGCGCGAACACCGGGGAGCTGTTTTTT; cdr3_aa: CASTGGANTGELFF
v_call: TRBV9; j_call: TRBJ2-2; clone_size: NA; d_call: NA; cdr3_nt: TGTGCCAGCAGCGTGGCAGGGGCTGCGAACACCGGGGAGCTGTTTTTT; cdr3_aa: CASSVAGAANTGELFF
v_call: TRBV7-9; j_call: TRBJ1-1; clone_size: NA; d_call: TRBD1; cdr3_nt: TGTGCCAGCAGCGCAGGGGGCGCTGGGAACACTGAAGCTTTCTTT; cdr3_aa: CASSAGGAGNTEAFF
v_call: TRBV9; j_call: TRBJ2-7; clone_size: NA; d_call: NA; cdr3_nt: TGTGCCAGCAGCGGTACCGGCTTCAATGACAGTCCTTACGAGCAGTACTTC; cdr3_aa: CASSGTGFNDSPYEQYF
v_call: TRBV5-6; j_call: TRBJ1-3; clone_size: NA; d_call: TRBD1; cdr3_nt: TGTGCCAGCAGCCGGCCGGGACAGGGCTCTGGAAACACCATATATTTT; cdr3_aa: CASSRPGQGSGNTIYF
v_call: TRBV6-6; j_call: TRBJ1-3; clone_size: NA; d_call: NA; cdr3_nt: TGTGCCAGCAGTTACCTTGCGGGGGTCGGAAACACCATATATTTT; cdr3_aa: CASSYLAGVGNTIYF
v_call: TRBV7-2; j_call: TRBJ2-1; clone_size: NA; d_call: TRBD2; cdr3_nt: TGTGCCAGCAGCCCCGGGGGAGGGGCGGGGTCAGGTGAGCAGTTCTTC; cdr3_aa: CASSPGGGAGSGEQFF
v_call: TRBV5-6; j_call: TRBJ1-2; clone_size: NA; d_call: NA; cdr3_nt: TGTGCCAGCAGCCCCAGGGGCCCCGTCTATGGCTACACCTTC; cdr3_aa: CASSPRGPVYGYTF
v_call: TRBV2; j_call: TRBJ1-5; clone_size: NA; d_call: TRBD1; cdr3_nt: TGTGCCAGCAGGGGACACAGGGGGGCGGCTGGTCAGCCCCAGCATTTT; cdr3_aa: CASRGHRGAAGQPQHF
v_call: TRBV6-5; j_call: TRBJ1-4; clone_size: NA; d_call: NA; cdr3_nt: TGTGCCAGCAGGAGGGCAGCTAATGAAAAACTGTTTTTT; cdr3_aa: CASRRAANEKLFF
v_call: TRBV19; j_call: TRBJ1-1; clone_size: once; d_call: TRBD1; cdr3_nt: TGTGCCAGTAGTATCCAGGGGGGCAACACTGAAGCTTTCTTT; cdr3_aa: CASSIQGGNTEAFF
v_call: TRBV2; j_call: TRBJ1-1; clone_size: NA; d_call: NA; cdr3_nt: TGTGCCAGCAGACCCCCAGTGAACACTGAAGCTTTCTTT; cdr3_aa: CASRPPVNTEAFF
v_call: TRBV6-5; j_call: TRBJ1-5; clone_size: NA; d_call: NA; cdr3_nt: TGTGCCAGCAGGGCCGGGAATCAGCCCCAGCATTTT; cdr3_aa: CASRAGNQPQHF
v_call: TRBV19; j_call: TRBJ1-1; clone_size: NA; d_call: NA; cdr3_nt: TGTGCCAGTAGCATAACCGAAGGACACCAGAACACTGAAGCTTTCTTT; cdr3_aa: CASSITEGHQNTEAFF
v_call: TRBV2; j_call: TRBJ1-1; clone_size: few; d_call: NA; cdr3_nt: TGTGCCAGCGGGAGGAGCACTGAAGCTTTCTTT; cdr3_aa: CASGRSTEAFF
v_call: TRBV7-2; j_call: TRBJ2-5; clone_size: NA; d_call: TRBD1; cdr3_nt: TGTGCCAGCAGTTATGACAGGGGGCTAGAGACCCAGTACTTC; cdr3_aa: CASSYDRGLETQYF
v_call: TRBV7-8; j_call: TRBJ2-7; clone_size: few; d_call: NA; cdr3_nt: TGTGCCAGCAGCTTAGATCCGGGCTCCTACGAGCAGTACTTC; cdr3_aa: CASSLDPGSYEQYF
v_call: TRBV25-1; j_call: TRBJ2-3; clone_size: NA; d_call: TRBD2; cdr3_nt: TGTGCCAGCAGTGGACCACTAGCGGGGGGGCCGGATACGCAGTATTTT; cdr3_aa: CASSGPLAGGPDTQYF
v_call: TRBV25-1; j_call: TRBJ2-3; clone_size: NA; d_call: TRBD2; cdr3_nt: TGTGCCAGCAGTGATCCGGGCGGGAGGGTTGGAGATACGCAGTATTTT; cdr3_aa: CASSDPGGRVGDTQYF